This TCR beta chain was sequenced in a study of OX40 agonist ivuxolimab in advanced cancers. Study outcomes and limitations: Expanded clones belonging to CD8+ T cells outnumbered, on average, those of CD4+. At 0.1 to 3.0 mg/kg, clonal expansion of CD4+ and CD8+ blood T cells had occurred by week 6.

Deletions cut 2 bases from V and 2 bases from J, with 10 bases between. In germline, CDR1 is MNHEY, CDR2 SVGAGI. The CDR3 totals 14 residues. The data were produced by immunoSEQ multiplex PCR, yet TCRdb's version contains in-frame clones alone and is incomplete. This table has approximately 58,000 clones, approximately 89% appearing once. In its sample, this clone was seen once. The antigen remains undetermined. This clonotype was obtained from an adult with an advanced solid tumor such as melanoma, head and neck, liver or kidney cancer. The chain carries TRBV6-5 and TRBJ2-7; D is undetermined. The sequenced sample was CD4+ or CD8+ T cells sorted from blood, obtained in a trial of the OX40 agonist ivuxolimab. The DNA for the CDR3 is TGTGCCAGCAGTTACAAGGCGGAGACCTACGAGCAGTACTTC. Amino acid sequence: CASSYKAETYEQYF.